These T cell receptor beta chains were read from a single sample in a study of T cell responses to AZD1222 COVID-19 vaccine. Profiling relied on immunoSEQ multiplex PCR, and the TCRdb table lists in-frame clones only, not all of them. The sample shows 130,000 to 150,000 clones, about nine tenths of them seen only once. Source: peripheral blood, taken on day 0 of AZD1222 vaccination. These TCRs come from an adult in good health. Each CDR3 is given with its conserved first and last residue. A D gene is named only where the DNA matches it firmly. Size values are once, few and many counts, or a class for expanded clones, and some rows have none.

>.|TRBV27|TRBJ1-2|TRBD1
TGTGCCAGCAGTTTACCGCAGGGGGCGGGTGATGGCTACACCTTC
CASSLPQGAGDGYTF
>large|TRBV30|TRBJ1-2|.
TGTGCCTGGAACGTCGACGGTGGGGGCTACACCTTC
CAWNVDGGGYTF
>.|TRBV30|TRBJ1-2|.
TGTGCCTGGAGTGGGTCGGCGGGTGGCTACACCTTC
CAWSGSAGGYTF
>once|TRBV6-4|TRBJ1-1|TRBD1
TGTGCCAGCAGTGACTCGTATGCAGGGGGTGAAGCTTTCTTT
CASSDSYAGGEAFF
>.|TRBV15|TRBJ1-1|.
TGTGCCACCAGCAGAGATCTCTCGGGTGAAGCTTTCTTT
CATSRDLSGEAFF
>few|TRBV9|TRBJ1-2|.
TGTGCCAGCACTAACCCAGGGGACTATGGCTACACCTTC
CASTNPGDYGYTF
>.|TRBV6-2/TRBV6-3|TRBJ2-1|TRBD2
TGTGCCAGCAGTTACTCGGGACTAGCGGGAGGGAAGGGCAATGAGCAGTTCTTC
CASSYSGLAGGKGNEQFF
>.|TRBV5-6|TRBJ2-3|.
TGTGCCAGCAGCTCGCCACAGGGAACTAGCACAGATACGCAGTATTTT
CASSSPQGTSTDTQYF
>.|TRBV5-1|TRBJ2-4|.
TGCGCCAGCAGCTTAGGAGACCGACAAAACATTCAGTACTTC
CASSLGDRQNIQYF
>.|TRBV5-1|TRBJ1-1|.
TGCGCCAGCAGCTTGAACCGGGGGGTAAACACTGAAGCTTTCTTT
CASSLNRGVNTEAFF
>.|TRBV7-9|TRBJ2-7|TRBD2
TGTGCCAGCAGCTCCGAGGCACTAGCGGGTTTCTTC
CASSSEALAGFF
>.|TRBV27|TRBJ2-1|TRBD1
TGTGCCAGCAGTCTCCGGACAGGCGTCTACAATGAGCAGTTCTTC
CASSLRTGVYNEQFF
>once|TRBV19|TRBJ2-1|.
TGTGCCAGTAGTACCCGGGCTACCCTTTACAATGAGCAGTTCTTC
CASSTRATLYNEQFF
>.|TRBV30|TRBJ1-3|TRBD1
TGTGCCTGGGGGACAGGGGCTGTTGGAAACACCATATATTTT
CAWGTGAVGNTIYF
>.|TRBV27|TRBJ2-7|TRBD1
TGTGCCAGCAGCCCTTGGACAGGGAGCTCCTACGAGCAGTACTTC
CASSPWTGSSYEQYF
>.|TRBV19|TRBJ1-6|TRBD1
TGTGCCAGTAGTACGAGACAGGGCGCTAATTCACCCCTCCACTTT
CASSTRQGANSPLHF
>.|TRBV30|TRBJ2-5|.
TGTGCCTGGAACGCAGGAGAGACCCAGTACTTC
CAWNAGETQYF
>.|TRBV6-9|TRBJ2-7|TRBD2
TGTGCCAGCTATGGTTTTACCAGCCTTGAGCGGGAGAGTCACGACTACGAGCAGTACTTC
CASYGFTSLERESHDYEQYF
>.|TRBV3-1/TRBV3-2|TRBJ1-2|.
TGTGCCAGCAGCATCCAACCGGGGTCCTATGGCTACACCTTC
CASSIQPGSYGYTF
>.|TRBV27|TRBJ2-3|.
TGTGCCAGCATAACCTCCCCCACGCAGTATTTT
CASITSPTQYF
>.|TRBV7-8|TRBJ2-3|.
TGTGCCAGCAGCACACGGAGGGGAAGTAGAACAGATACGCAGTATTTT
CASSTRRGSRTDTQYF
>.|TRBV25-1|TRBJ1-2|TRBD1
TGTGCCAGCAGTAGCCTGGACAGGGAAAACTATGGCTACACCTTC
CASSSLDRENYGYTF
>.|TRBV6-6|TRBJ1-2|.
TGTGCCAGCAGTCCAAGGGGACCCTCGGATATCGGCTATGGCTACACCTTC
CASSPRGPSDIGYGYTF
>.|TRBV13|TRBJ2-7|TRBD2
TGTGCCAGCAGCCAAAGGACTAGCGGGAGGGCCGTACAGTACTTC
CASSQRTSGRAVQYF
>once|TRBV12-3/TRBV12-4|TRBJ1-1|TRBD1
TGTGCCAGCAGTCTACAGGGGTTAACTGAAGCTTTCTTT
CASSLQGLTEAFF
>.|TRBV4-1|TRBJ2-5|.
TGCGCCAGCCCCGGAAGGAGGGAGACCCAGTACTTC
CASPGRRETQYF
>.|TRBV7-9|TRBJ2-1|TRBD2
TGTGCCAGCCGAAACGGGAGGGGGGCAACCTACAATGAGCAGTTCTTC
CASRNGRGATYNEQFF
>.|TRBV5-1|TRBJ2-7|TRBD2
TGCGCCAGCAGCCGGGGACTAGCGGGGTCCTACGAGCAGTACTTC
CASSRGLAGSYEQYF
>.|TRBV14|TRBJ2-7|.
TGTGCCAGCAGCCAAGCCTCCCGGGACCCTCAATTCTACGAGCAGTACTTC
CASSQASRDPQFYEQYF
>.|TRBV6-6|TRBJ1-6|.
TGTGCCAGCAGTTACAGGGACAATGGACGCCTCCACTTT
CASSYRDNGRLHF
>.|TRBV6-2/TRBV6-3|TRBJ2-7|TRBD2
TGTGCCAGCAGTTACCCACGGACTAGCGGGAACTTACTTGCCTCCTACGAGCAGTACTTC
CASSYPRTSGNLLASYEQYF
>.|TRBV29-1|TRBJ2-3|.
TGCAGCGTTGAATGGTGGGGCGGGGGACATCAAGATACGCAGTATTTT
CSVEWWGGGHQDTQYF
>.|TRBV2|TRBJ1-5|TRBD1
TGTGCCAGCAGTGGACAGGGAGGGTACAATCAGCCCCAGCATTTT
CASSGQGGYNQPQHF
>.|TRBV27|TRBJ1-3|.
TGTGCCAGCAGTGGGGATTCCTCTGGAAACACCATATATTTT
CASSGDSSGNTIYF
>.|TRBV19|TRBJ1-1|.
TGTGCCAGTAGTACCCCCAGGGAATTATTGAACACTGAAGCTTTCTTT
CASSTPRELLNTEAFF
>.|TRBV3-1/TRBV3-2|TRBJ2-1|.
TGTGCCAGCAGCCAAGGACACGAAGACCTACAATACAATGAGCAGTTCTTC
CASSQGHEDLQYNEQFF
>few|TRBV5-5|TRBJ1-2|.
TGTGCCAGCAGCCGGGGGACCTTTGGGGGCTATGGCTACACCTTC
CASSRGTFGGYGYTF
>.|TRBV29-1|TRBJ1-2|.
TGCAGCGTCTCCTCGAGGTATGGCTACACCTTC
CSVSSRYGYTF
>.|TRBV6-2/TRBV6-3|TRBJ2-2|TRBD2
TGTGCCAGCAGTTATAAATTCGGGACTAGCGGGAAAGACACCGGGGAGCTGTTTTTT
CASSYKFGTSGKDTGELFF
>.|TRBV5-1|TRBJ2-1|.
TGCGCCAGCACCGCCTTAGCGGTCTCCTACAATGAGCAGTTCTTC
CASTALAVSYNEQFF
>.|TRBV29-1|TRBJ1-1|.
TGCAGCGTGCACAGGGCACTGAACACTGAAGCTTTCTTT
CSVHRALNTEAFF
>once|TRBV10-3|TRBJ1-1|TRBD1
TGTGCCATCAGTGACCCTCCCGGGACAGGGGCCGCTTTCTTT
CAISDPPGTGAAFF
>.|TRBV7-3|TRBJ2-1|TRBD2
TGTGCCAGCAGCTCCGGACTAGCGGGAGGTAATGAGCAGTTCTTC
CASSSGLAGGNEQFF
>.|TRBV7-9|TRBJ1-2|.
TGTGCCAGCAGCTTAGAAGCAAACTATGGCTACACCTTC
CASSLEANYGYTF
>.|TRBV23-1|TRBJ1-5|.
TGCGCCAGCACCCGGGGCAGGGTGGAGAGTAATCAGCCCCAGCATTTT
CASTRGRVESNQPQHF
>once|TRBV19|TRBJ1-1|.
TGTGCCAGTAGTATCCCAGGCCAAAGGAACACTGAAGCTTTCTTT
CASSIPGQRNTEAFF
>.|TRBV30|TRBJ1-2|.
TGTGCCTGGATCAGGGGTGACTATGGCTACACCTTC
CAWIRGDYGYTF
>.|TRBV30|TRBJ1-5|.
TGTGCCTTACGGACGGGTCGTGGACAGCCCCAGCATTTT
CALRTGRGQPQHF
>.|TRBV19|TRBJ1-1|TRBD1
TGTGCCAGTTCACAGGGGGCCACTGAAGCTTTCTTT
CASSQGATEAFF
>.|TRBV30|TRBJ1-3|.
TGTGCCTGGAGTACGTCCCCGGGCAACTCTGGAAACACCATATATTTT
CAWSTSPGNSGNTIYF
>.|TRBV2|TRBJ2-7|.
TGTGCCAGCAGTGTTGCAGGGTCCTTCTACGAGCAGTACTTC
CASSVAGSFYEQYF
>few|TRBV24-1|TRBJ1-5|.
TGTGCCACCAGTGCCCGGGGGGGTAATCAGCCCCAGCATTTT
CATSARGGNQPQHF
>once|TRBV6-1|TRBJ2-6|.
TGTGCCAGCAGTGAACCCGGGGCCAACGTCCTGACTTTC
CASSEPGANVLTF